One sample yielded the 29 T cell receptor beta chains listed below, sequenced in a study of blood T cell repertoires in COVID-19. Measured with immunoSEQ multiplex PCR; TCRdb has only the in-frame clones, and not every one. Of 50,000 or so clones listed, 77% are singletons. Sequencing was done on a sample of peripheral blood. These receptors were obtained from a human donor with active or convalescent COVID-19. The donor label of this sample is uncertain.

The CDR3 loop reads CASTPGQGAKKQYF. CDR3 sequence (DNA): TGTGCCAGCACCCCTGGACAGGGGGCGAAGAAGCAGTACTTC. The chain uses TRBV6-6 and TRBJ2-7, with 11 bases identical to TRBD1. The V and J ends lost 7 bases and 8 bases, in that order; junction bases with no gene match: 10. Germline loops: CDR1 MNHNY, CDR2 SVGAGI (reference sequence). The CDR3 has 14 residues.

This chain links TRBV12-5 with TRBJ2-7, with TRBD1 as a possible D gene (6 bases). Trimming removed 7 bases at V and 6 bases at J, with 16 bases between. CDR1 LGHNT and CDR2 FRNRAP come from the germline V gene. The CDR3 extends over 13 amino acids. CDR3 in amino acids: CASALTGPGEQYF. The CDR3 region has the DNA TGTGCTAGTGCCTTGACAGGCCCTGGCGAGCAGTACTTC.

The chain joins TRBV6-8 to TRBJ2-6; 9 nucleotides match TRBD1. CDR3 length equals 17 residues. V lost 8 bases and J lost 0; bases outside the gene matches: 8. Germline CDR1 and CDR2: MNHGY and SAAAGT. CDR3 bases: TGTGCCAGCCGGGACAGGGAAACTTACTCTGGGGCCAACGTCCTGACTTTC. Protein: CASRDRETYSGANVLTF.

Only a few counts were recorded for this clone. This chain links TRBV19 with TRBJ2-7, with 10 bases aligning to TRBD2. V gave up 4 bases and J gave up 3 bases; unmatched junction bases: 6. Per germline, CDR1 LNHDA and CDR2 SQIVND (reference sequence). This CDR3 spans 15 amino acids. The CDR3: CASSTLAGVGYEQYF. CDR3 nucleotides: TGTGCCAGTAGTACCCTAGCGGGAGTAGGCTACGAGCAGTACTTC.

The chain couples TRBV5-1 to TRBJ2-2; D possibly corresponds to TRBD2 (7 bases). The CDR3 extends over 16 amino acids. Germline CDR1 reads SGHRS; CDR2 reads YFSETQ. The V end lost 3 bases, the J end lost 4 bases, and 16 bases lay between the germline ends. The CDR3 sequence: CASSSQSGGGTGELFF. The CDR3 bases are TGCGCCAGCAGCTCTCAGTCGGGGGGCGGCACCGGGGAGCTGTTTTTT.

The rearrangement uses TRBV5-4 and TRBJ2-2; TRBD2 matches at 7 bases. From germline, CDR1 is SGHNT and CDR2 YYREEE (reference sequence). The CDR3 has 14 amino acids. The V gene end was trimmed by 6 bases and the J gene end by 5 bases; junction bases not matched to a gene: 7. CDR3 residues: CASTRLAETGELFF. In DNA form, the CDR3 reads TGTGCCAGCACAAGGCTAGCGGAGACCGGGGAGCTGTTTTTT.

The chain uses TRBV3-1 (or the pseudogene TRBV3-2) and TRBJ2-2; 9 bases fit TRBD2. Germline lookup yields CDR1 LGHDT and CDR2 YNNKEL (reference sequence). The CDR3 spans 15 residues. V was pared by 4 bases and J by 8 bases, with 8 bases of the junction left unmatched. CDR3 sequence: CASSRPSGIGGELFF. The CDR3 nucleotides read TGTGCCAGCAGCCGCCCTAGCGGGATAGGGGGGGAGCTGTTTTTT.

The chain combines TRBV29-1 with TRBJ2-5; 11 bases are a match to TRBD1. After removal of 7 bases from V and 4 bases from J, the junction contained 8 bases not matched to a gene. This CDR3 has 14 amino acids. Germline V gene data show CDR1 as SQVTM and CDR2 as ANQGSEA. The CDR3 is CSASSGTGGETQYF. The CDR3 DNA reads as TGCAGCGCTTCCTCCGGGACAGGGGGAGAGACCCAGTACTTC.

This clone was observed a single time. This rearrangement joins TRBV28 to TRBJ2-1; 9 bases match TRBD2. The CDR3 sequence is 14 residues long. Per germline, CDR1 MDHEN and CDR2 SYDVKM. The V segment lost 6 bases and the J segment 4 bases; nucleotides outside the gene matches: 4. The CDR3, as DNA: TGTGCCAGCAGCCCGGGACTAGCATACAATGAGCAGTTCTTC. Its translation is CASSPGLAYNEQFF.

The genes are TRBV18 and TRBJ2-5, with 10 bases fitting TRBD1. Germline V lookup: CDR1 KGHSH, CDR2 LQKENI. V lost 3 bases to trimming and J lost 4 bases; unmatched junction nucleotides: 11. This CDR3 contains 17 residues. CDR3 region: CASSPDIGTGEGETQYF. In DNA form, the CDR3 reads TGTGCCAGCTCACCGGATATCGGGACAGGGGAGGGAGAGACCCAGTACTTC.

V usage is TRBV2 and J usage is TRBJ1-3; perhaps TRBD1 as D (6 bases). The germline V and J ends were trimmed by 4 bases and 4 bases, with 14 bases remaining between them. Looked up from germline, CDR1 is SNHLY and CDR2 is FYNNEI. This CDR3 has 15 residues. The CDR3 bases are TGTGCCAGCAGTGTGGGACATGGCTCGGGAAACACCATATATTTT. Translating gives CASSVGHGSGNTIYF.

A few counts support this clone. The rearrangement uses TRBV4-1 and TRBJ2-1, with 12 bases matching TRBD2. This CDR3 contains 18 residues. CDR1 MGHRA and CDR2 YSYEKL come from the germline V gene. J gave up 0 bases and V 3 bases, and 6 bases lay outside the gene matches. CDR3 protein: CASSHPSGRGSSYNEQFF. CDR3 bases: TGCGCCAGCAGCCATCCTAGCGGGAGGGGCTCCTCCTACAATGAGCAGTTCTTC.

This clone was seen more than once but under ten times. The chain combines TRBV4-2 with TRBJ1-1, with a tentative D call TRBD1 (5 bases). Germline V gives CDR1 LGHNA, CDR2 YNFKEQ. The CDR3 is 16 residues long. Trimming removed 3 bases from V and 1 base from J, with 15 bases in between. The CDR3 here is CASSQGPGLTNTEAFF. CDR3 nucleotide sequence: TGTGCCAGCAGCCAGGGGCCGGGACTCACGAACACTGAAGCTTTCTTT.

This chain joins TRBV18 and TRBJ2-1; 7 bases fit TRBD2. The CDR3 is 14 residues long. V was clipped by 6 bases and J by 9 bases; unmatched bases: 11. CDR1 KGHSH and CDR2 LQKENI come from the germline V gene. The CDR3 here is CASSAGVLGGEQFF. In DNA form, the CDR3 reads TGTGCCAGCTCCGCGGGAGTCCTTGGGGGTGAGCAGTTCTTC.

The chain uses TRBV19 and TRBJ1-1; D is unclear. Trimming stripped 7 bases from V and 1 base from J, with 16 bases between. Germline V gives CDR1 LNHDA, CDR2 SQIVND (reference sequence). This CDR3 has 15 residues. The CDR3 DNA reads TGTGCCAGTATCCGGCCGGGAAGGCGGAACACTGAAGCTTTCTTT. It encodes CASIRPGRRNTEAFF.

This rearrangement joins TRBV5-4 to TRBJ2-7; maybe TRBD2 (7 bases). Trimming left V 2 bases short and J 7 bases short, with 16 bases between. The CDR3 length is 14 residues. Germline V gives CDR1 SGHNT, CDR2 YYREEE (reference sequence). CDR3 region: CASSFGGAFGEQYF. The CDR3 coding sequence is TGTGCCAGCAGCTTTGGGGGGGCATTTGGGGAGCAGTACTTC.

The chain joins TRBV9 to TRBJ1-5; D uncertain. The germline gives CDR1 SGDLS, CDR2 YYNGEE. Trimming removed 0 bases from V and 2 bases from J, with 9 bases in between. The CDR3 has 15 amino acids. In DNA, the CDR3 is TGTGCCAGCAGCGTAGCTGGCCAGGGCAATCAGCCCCAGCATTTT. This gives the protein CASSVAGQGNQPQHF.

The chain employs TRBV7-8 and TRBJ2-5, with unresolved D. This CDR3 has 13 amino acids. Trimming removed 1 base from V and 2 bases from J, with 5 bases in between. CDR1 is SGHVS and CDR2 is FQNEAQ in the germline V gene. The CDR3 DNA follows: TGTGCCAGCAGCTTAGGTCAGCAAGAGACCCAGTACTTC. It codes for CASSLGQQETQYF.

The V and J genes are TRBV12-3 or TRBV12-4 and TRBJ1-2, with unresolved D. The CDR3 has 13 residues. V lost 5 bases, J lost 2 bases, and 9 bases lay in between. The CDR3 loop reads CASSNSQNYGYTF. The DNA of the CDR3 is TGTGCCAGCAGTAATTCCCAAAACTATGGCTACACCTTC.

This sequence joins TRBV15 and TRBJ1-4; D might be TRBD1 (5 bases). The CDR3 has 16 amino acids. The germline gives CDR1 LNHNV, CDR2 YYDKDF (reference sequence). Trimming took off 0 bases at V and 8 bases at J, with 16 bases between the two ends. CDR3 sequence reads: CATSRETGLSEEKLFF. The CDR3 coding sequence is TGTGCCACCAGCAGAGAGACGGGACTGAGTGAAGAAAAACTGTTTTTT.

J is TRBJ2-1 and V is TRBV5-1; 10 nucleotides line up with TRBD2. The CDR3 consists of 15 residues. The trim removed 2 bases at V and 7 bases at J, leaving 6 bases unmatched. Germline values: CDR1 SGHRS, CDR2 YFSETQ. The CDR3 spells CASSFLAGGLNEQFF. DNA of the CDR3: TGCGCCAGCAGCTTCTTAGCGGGAGGCCTTAATGAGCAGTTCTTC. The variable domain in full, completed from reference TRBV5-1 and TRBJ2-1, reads KAGVTQTPRYLIKTRGQQVTLSCSPISGHRSVSWYQQTPGQGLQFLFEYFSETQRNKGNFPGRFSGRQFSNSRSEMNVSTLELGDSALYLCASSFLAGGLNEQFFGPGTRLTVL.

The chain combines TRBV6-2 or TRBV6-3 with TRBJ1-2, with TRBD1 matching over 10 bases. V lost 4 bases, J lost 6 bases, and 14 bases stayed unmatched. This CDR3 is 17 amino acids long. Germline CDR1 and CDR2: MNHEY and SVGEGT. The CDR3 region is CASSSDLGTGATNGYTF. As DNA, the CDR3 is TGTGCCAGCAGTTCCGATTTAGGGACAGGGGCGACGAATGGCTACACCTTC.

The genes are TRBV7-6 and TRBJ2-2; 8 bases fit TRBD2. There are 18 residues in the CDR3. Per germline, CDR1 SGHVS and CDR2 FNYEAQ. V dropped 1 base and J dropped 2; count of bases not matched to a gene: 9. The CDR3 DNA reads TGTGCCAGCAGCTTAGGACCAAGCGGGAGTGGTAACACCGGGGAGCTGTTTTTT. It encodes CASSLGPSGSGNTGELFF.

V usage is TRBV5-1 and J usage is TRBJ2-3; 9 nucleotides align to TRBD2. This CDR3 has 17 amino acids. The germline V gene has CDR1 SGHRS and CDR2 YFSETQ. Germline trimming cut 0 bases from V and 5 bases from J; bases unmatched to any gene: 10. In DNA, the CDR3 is TGCGCCAGCAGCTTGGAGGTCGGAGCGGGAGGTGGAGATACGCAGTATTTT. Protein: CASSLEVGAGGGDTQYF.

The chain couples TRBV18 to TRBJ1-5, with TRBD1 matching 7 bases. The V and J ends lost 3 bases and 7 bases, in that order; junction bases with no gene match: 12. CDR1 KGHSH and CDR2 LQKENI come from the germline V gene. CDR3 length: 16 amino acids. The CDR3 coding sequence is TGTGCCAGCTCACCTCCCGGCGAGGGGGCTCGACAGCCCCAGCATTTT. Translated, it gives CASSPPGEGARQPQHF.

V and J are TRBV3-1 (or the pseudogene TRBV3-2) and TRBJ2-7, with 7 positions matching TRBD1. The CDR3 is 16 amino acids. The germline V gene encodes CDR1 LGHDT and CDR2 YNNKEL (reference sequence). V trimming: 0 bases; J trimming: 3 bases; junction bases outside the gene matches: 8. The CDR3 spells CASSQDTIGTVYEQYF. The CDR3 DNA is TGTGCCAGCAGCCAAGACACAATCGGGACAGTCTACGAGCAGTACTTC.

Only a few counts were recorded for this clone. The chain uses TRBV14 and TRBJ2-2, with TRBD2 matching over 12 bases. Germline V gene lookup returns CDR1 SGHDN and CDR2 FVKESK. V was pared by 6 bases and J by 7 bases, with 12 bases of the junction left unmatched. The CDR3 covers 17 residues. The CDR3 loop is CASRGRLTSGSGGELFF. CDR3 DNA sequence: TGTGCCAGCAGGGGGCGATTGACTAGCGGGAGCGGCGGGGAGCTGTTTTTT.

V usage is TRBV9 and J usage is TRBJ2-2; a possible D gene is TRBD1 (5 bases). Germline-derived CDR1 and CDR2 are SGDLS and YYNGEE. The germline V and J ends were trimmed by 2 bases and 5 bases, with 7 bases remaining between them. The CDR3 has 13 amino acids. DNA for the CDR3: TGTGCCAGCAGCGTCACAGGTACCGGGGAGCTGTTTTTT. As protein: CASSVTGTGELFF.

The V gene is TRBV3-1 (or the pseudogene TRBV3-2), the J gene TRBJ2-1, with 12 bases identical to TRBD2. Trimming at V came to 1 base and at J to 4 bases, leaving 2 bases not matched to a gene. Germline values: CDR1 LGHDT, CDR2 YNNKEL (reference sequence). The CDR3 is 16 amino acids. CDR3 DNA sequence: TGTGCCAGCAGCCAAGCCCTAGCGGGAGGGTACAATGAGCAGTTCTTC. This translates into CASSQALAGGYNEQFF.